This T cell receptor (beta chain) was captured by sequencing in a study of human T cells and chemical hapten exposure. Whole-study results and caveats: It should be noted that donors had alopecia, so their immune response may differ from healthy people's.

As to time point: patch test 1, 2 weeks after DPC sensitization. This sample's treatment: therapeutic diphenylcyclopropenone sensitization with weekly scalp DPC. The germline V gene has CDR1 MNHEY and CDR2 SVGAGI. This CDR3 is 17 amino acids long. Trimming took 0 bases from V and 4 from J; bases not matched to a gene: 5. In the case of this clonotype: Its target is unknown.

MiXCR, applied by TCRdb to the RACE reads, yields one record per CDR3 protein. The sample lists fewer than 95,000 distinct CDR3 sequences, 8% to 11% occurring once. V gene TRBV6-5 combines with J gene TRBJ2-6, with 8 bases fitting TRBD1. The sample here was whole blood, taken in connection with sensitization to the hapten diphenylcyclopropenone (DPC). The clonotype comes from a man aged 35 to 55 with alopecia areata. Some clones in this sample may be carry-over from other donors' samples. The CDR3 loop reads CASSYSTGAWGANVLTF. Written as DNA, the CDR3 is TGTGCCAGCAGTTACTCGACAGGGGCGTGGGGGGCCAACGTCCTGACTTTC.